What follows are 26 T cell receptor beta chains derived from one specimen sequenced in a study of cytomegalovirus exposure and HLA in healthy donors. PCR used 60 Vbeta primers and 13 Jbeta primers. The assay was immunoSEQ multiplex PCR, and TCRdb's table has in-frame clones only and misses some. The sample yields roughly 100,000 clones, 76% seen once. The specimen sequenced was PBMCs. The receptor set was obtained from a woman between 18 and 29 years old in good health and CMV-seropositive.

The rearrangement joins TRBV4-1 to TRBJ2-7; the D gene is possibly TRBD2 (6 bases). CDR1 and CDR2 (germline): MGHRA, YSYEKL. Trimming shortened V by 2 bases and J by 4 bases, and 12 bases separated the two germline ends. The CDR3 runs 14 residues. CDR3 loop: CASSQTRLVYEQYF. CDR3 nucleotide sequence: TGCGCCAGCAGCCAAACGCGACTAGTATACGAGCAGTACTTC.

V is TRBV5-4 and J is TRBJ2-3, with 11 bases fitting TRBD2. The J segment lost 0 bases and the V segment lost 5 bases, leaving 2 bases of the junction unmatched. This CDR3 region has 15 residues. Germline CDR1 and CDR2: SGHNT and YYREEE (reference sequence). The CDR3 spells CASSSGGVSTDTQYF. CDR3 coding DNA: TGTGCCAGCAGTAGCGGGGGGGTTAGCACAGATACGCAGTATTTT.

The chain combines TRBV27 with TRBJ2-1, with no clear D. Germline V gene lookup returns CDR1 MNHEY and CDR2 SMNVEV (reference sequence). CDR3 length: 15 residues. V was shortened by 3 bases and J by 0 bases, with 9 bases between the two germline ends. The CDR3 sequence: CASSFQQTSYNEQFF. The DNA of the CDR3 is TGTGCCAGCAGTTTTCAACAGACCTCCTACAATGAGCAGTTCTTC.

This rearrangement joins TRBV7-2 to TRBJ2-3, with 11 bases fitting TRBD2. Germline V gives CDR1 SGHTA, CDR2 FQGNSA. The CDR3 has 16 residues. With V trimmed by 4 bases and J by 4 bases, 7 bases remained unmatched. The CDR3 DNA sequence: TGTGCCAGCAGCTCCTCACTAGCGGGAGTCCCAGATACGCAGTATTTT. Protein: CASSSSLAGVPDTQYF.

The gene calls are TRBV5-1 and TRBJ2-3, with TRBD2 matching over 7 bases. Germline V gene lookup returns CDR1 SGHRS and CDR2 YFSETQ. There are 16 residues in the CDR3. Germline trimming cut 0 bases from V and 5 bases from J; bases unmatched to any gene: 9. The CDR3 region has the DNA TGCGCCAGCAGCTTGGCTGCGGGAGAGCTAGGAGATACGCAGTATTTT. Its translation: CASSLAAGELGDTQYF.

This sequence joins TRBV5-1 and TRBJ2-7; perhaps TRBD1 as D (6 bases). Germline V gives CDR1 SGHRS, CDR2 YFSETQ. V lost 0 bases and J lost 6, with 7 bases in between. This CDR3 region has 12 residues. The CDR3 protein is CASSLGGGEQYF. The CDR3 DNA is TGCGCCAGCAGCTTGGGAGGGGGCGAGCAGTACTTC.

The chain employs TRBV9 and TRBJ2-7; the D gene is possibly TRBD2 (7 bases). Per the germline V gene, CDR1 is SGDLS and CDR2 is YYNGEE. The CDR3 contains 13 residues. V lost 6 bases, J lost 6 bases, and 16 bases lay in between. This CDR3 reads CASNQGTGGEQYF. DNA for the CDR3: TGTGCCAGCAATCAGGGGACGGGAGGCGAGCAGTACTTC.

The rearrangement joins TRBV6-4 to TRBJ2-2, with a tentative D call TRBD1 (8 bases). V was cut by 3 bases and J by 4 bases, with 12 bases left in between. The CDR3 consists of 15 residues. The germline CDR1 and CDR2 sequences are MRHNA and SNTAGT. The CDR3 DNA is TGTGCCAGCAGTGAGACAGGGGAGGGCACCGGGGAGCTGTTTTTT. It translates to CASSETGEGTGELFF.

On this clone itself: A read error may account for a junction end that differs from germline. The rearrangement joins TRBV27 to TRBJ1-6, with unresolved D. Germline V gene sequence: CDR1 MNHEY, CDR2 SMNVEV (reference sequence). The CDR3 spans 14 residues. CDR3 bases: TGTGCTAGCAGTCCCGTCCCCCCGGGGTCGCCCCTCCACTTT. This translates into CASSPVPPGSPLHF.

The chain combines TRBV6-4 with TRBJ2-3; 9 bases are a match to TRBD2. The CDR3 spans 17 residues. The V and J ends lost 6 bases and 0 bases, in that order; junction bases with no gene match: 10. Germline V gives CDR1 MRHNA, CDR2 SNTAGT. CDR3 in amino acids: CASSAASTSGSTDTQYF. CDR3 in DNA: TGTGCCAGCAGCGCCGCATCAACTAGCGGGAGCACAGATACGCAGTATTTT.

The chain is built from TRBV7-3 and TRBJ2-2, with a possible D match to TRBD2 (5 bases). Germline CDR1 SGHTA, CDR2 FQGTGA. This CDR3 is 19 amino acids long. Trimming pared 5 bases from V and 2 bases from J, leaving 24 bases between. DNA of the CDR3: TGTGCCAGCAGCCTCCGAAGACAAAGTAACCGACTAAACACCGGGGAGCTGTTTTTT. It yields the protein CASSLRRQSNRLNTGELFF.

This chain connects TRBV19 to TRBJ2-5; 7 bases agree with TRBD1. The CDR3 contains 15 residues. V dropped 4 bases and J dropped 7; count of bases not matched to a gene: 12. Germline CDR1 is LNHDA and CDR2 is SQIVND (reference sequence). As DNA, the CDR3 is TGTGCCAGTAGTAGCGACAGGGCCTCTATCGGGACCCAGTACTTC. It translates to CASSSDRASIGTQYF.

This sequence joins TRBV6-1 and TRBJ1-2; D is unclear. This CDR3 is built from 14 residues. CDR1 is MNHNS and CDR2 is SASEGT in the germline V gene. V shed 3 bases and J shed 3 bases, with 11 bases lying between them. The CDR3 is CASSDPSRYYGYTF. The CDR3 DNA sequence: TGTGCCAGCAGTGATCCTTCCCGGTACTATGGCTACACCTTC.

Only one count was recorded for this clone. This chain connects TRBV7-2 to TRBJ1-6; 7 nucleotides agree with TRBD1. CDR3 length equals 15 residues. V lost 3 bases and J lost 10; bases outside the gene matches: 9. Germline V gene sequence: CDR1 SGHTA, CDR2 FQGNSA. In DNA form, the CDR3 reads TGTGCCAGCAGCTTGCTACAGGGGATGCAATCACCCCTCCACTTT. Protein product: CASSLLQGMQSPLHF. The entire variable domain, with the rest obtained from reference TRBV7-2 and TRBJ1-6, is as follows: GAGVSQSPSNKVTEKGKDVELRCDPISGHTALYWYRQSLGQGLEFLIYFQGNSAPDKSGLPSDRFSAERTGGSVSTLTIQRTQQEDSAVYLCASSLLQGMQSPLHFGNGTRLTVT.

The V and J genes are TRBV9 and TRBJ2-7, with D hard to call. Germline CDR1 reads SGDLS; CDR2 reads YYNGEE. V was shortened by 0 bases and J by 2 bases, with 9 bases between the two germline ends. The CDR3 extends over 14 amino acids. The CDR3 here is CASSVGGQTYEQYF. As DNA, the CDR3 is TGTGCCAGCAGCGTAGGTGGGCAGACCTACGAGCAGTACTTC.

This clone was seen more than once but under ten times. The chain joins TRBV5-1 to TRBJ1-1, with a possible D match to TRBD1 (6 bases). The length of the CDR3 is 19 residues. CDR1 is SGHRS and CDR2 is YFSETQ in the germline V gene. V dropped 4 bases and J dropped 1 base, with 26 bases sitting between them. Here the CDR3 DNA reads TGCGCCAGCAGCCCGGACAACCGGCTGGGGGGGCGGACGAACACTGAAGCTTTCTTT. Its protein product is CASSPDNRLGGRTNTEAFF.

The V and J genes are TRBV13 and TRBJ2-4; D remains unclear. The CDR3 has 14 residues. Looked up from germline, CDR1 is PRHDT and CDR2 is FYEKMQ (reference sequence). Trimming took 3 bases from V and 0 from J, leaving 6 bases between them. Here the CDR3 reads CASSLRIAKNIQYF. DNA of the CDR3: TGTGCCAGCAGCTTGCGGATAGCCAAAAACATTCAGTACTTC.

V is TRBV5-1 and J is TRBJ1-2, with a weak D call TRBD1 (5 bases). Per germline, CDR1 SGHRS and CDR2 YFSETQ. The CDR3 is 15 residues long. Trimming cost V 0 bases and J 5 bases, with 14 bases left between them. CDR3 in DNA: TGCGCCAGCAGCTTGGACGGGGGAGATGGTTATGGCTACACCTTC. The encoded protein is CASSLDGGDGYGYTF. Drawing the rest from reference TRBV5-1 and TRBJ1-2, the complete variable domain is KAGVTQTPRYLIKTRGQQVTLSCSPISGHRSVSWYQQTPGQGLQFLFEYFSETQRNKGNFPGRFSGRQFSNSRSEMNVSTLELGDSALYLCASSLDGGDGYGYTFGSGTRLTVV.

The chain uses TRBV5-4 and TRBJ2-7, with TRBD2 matching 7 bases. CDR1 is SGHNT and CDR2 is YYREEE in the germline V gene (reference sequence). After removal of 0 bases from V and 5 bases from J, the junction contained 8 bases not matched to a gene. The CDR3 has 15 residues. CDR3 loop: CASSLGRGVVDEQYF. DNA for the CDR3: TGTGCCAGCAGCTTGGGACGGGGGGTAGTCGACGAGCAGTACTTC.

This clone showed up just a few times. This chain joins TRBV6-1 and TRBJ2-5; 7 bases match TRBD2. The J call may be incorrect, as the DNA end agrees better with TRBJ2-7. Germline assignment: CDR1 MNHNS and CDR2 SASEGT. The CDR3 is 15 amino acids. CDR3 nucleotides: TGTGCCAGCAGTGAGGGCCCGGGACTACTCTACGAGCAGTACTTC. This codes for CASSEGPGLLYEQYF.

In DNA, the CDR3 is TGTGCCAGTATCGACAGGGGGCTGGGTTCACCCCTCCACTTT. It encodes CASIDRGLGSPLHF. The chain carries TRBV19 and TRBJ1-6; 10 bases match TRBD1. Trimming removed 7 bases from V and 9 bases from J; junction bases left unmatched: 6. Germline assignment: CDR1 LNHDA and CDR2 SQIVND (reference sequence). The CDR3 spans 14 residues.

The CDR3 DNA is TGTGCCAGCAGTTTATTAACAGCAGGGGATGAAAAACTGTTTTTT. Encoded protein: CASSLLTAGDEKLFF. V and J are TRBV28 and TRBJ1-4; perhaps TRBD1 as D (6 bases). Germline values: CDR1 MDHEN, CDR2 SYDVKM. This CDR3 has 15 residues. V lost 1 base to trimming and J lost 6 bases, with 12 bases between them.

This clone was recorded a few times. The chain uses TRBV10-3 and TRBJ2-7; the match to TRBD1 covers 9 bases. The V gene end was trimmed by 8 bases and the J gene end by 3 bases; junction bases not matched to a gene: 5. Per germline, CDR1 ENHRY and CDR2 SYGVKD. The CDR3 sequence is 13 residues long. CDR3 protein: CAIWGQGFYEQYF. CDR3 DNA: TGTGCCATCTGGGGACAGGGTTTCTACGAGCAGTACTTC.

V usage is TRBV27 and J usage is TRBJ1-3, with 7 bases that match TRBD1. J lost 0 bases, V lost 6 bases, and 5 bases had no gene match. CDR3 length equals 15 residues. From germline, CDR1 is MNHEY and CDR2 SMNVEV (reference sequence). CDR3 loop: CASRPGQRSGNTIYF. In DNA, the CDR3 is TGTGCCAGCAGACCGGGACAGCGCTCTGGAAACACCATATATTTT.

In the case of this clone: The junction departs from germline at one end; a sequencing error may be responsible. CDR3 nucleotide sequence: TGTTCCAGCAGCTTAGCATGGGAGAAGCAGTTCTTC. It is translated as CSSSLAWEKQFF. J is TRBJ2-1 and V is TRBV7-9; TRBD2 is a possible D gene (5 bases). The CDR3 extends over 12 amino acids. The germline gives CDR1 SEHNR, CDR2 FQNEAQ (reference sequence).

CDR3 DNA sequence: TGTGCCAGCAGACGGGACAGCACTTATGGCTACACCTTC. This codes for CASRRDSTYGYTF. V gene TRBV2 combines with J gene TRBJ1-2; 7 positions agree with TRBD1. The V segment lost 6 bases and the J segment 5 bases; nucleotides outside the gene matches: 6. The CDR3 spans 13 residues. Germline V gene sequence: CDR1 SNHLY, CDR2 FYNNEI.